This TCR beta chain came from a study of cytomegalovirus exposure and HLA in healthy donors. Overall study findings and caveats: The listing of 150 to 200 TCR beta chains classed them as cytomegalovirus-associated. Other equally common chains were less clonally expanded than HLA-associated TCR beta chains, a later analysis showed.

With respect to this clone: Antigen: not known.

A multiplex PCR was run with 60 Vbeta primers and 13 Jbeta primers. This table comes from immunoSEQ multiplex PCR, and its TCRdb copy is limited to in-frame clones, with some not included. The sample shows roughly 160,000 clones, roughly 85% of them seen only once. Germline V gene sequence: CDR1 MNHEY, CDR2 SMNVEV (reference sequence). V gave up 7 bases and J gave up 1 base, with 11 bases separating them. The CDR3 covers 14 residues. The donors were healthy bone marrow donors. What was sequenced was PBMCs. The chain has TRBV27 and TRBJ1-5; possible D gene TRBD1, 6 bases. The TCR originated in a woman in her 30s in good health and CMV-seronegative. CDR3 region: CASKAGQSNQPQHF. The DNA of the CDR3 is TGTGCCAGCAAAGCAGGACAGAGCAATCAGCCCCAGCATTTT.